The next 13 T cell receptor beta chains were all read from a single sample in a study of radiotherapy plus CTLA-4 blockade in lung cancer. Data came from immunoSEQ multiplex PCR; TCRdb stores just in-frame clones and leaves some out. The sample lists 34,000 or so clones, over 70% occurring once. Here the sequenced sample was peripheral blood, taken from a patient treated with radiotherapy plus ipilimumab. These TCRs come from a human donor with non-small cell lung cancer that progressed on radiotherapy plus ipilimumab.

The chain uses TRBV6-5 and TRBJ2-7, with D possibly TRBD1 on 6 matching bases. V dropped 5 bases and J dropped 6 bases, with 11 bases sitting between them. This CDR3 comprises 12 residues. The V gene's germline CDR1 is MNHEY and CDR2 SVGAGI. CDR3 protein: CASSTTGGEQYF. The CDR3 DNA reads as TGTGCCAGCAGTACGACAGGTGGCGAGCAGTACTTC.

The CDR3 nucleotides read TGTGCCAGTAGTATACCCGGGAAGGAGCAGTACTTC. It yields the protein CASSIPGKEQYF. The genes are TRBV19 and TRBJ2-7; D might be TRBD2 (5 bases). Germline CDR1 LNHDA, CDR2 SQIVND (reference sequence). The V gene lost 2 bases and the J gene lost 7 bases, with 9 bases spanning the gap. CDR3 length equals 12 residues.

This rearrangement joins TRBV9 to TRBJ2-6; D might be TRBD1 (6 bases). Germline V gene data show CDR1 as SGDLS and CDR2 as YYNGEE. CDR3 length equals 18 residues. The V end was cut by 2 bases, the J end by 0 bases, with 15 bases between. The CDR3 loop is CASSVRTDLTSGANVLTF. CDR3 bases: TGTGCCAGCAGCGTGAGGACAGACCTGACCTCTGGGGCCAACGTCCTGACTTTC.

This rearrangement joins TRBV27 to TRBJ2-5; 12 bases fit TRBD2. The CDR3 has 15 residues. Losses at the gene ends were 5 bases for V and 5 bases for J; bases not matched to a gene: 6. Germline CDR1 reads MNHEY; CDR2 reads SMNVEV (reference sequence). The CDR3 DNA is TGTGCCAGCAGTACGCTAGCGGGGGGGGACGAGACCCAGTACTTC. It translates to CASSTLAGGDETQYF.

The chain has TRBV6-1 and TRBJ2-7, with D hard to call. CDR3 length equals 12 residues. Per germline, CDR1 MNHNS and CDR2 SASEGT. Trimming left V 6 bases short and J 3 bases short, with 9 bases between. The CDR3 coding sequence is TGTGCCAGCAGCCCCGGGCGCTACGAGCAGTACTTC. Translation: CASSPGRYEQYF.

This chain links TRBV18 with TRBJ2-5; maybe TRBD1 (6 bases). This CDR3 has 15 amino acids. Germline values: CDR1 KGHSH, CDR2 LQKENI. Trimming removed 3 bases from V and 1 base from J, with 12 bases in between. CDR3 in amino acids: CASSPRTGIQETQYF. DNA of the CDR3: TGTGCCAGCTCACCTCGTACAGGGATCCAAGAGACCCAGTACTTC.

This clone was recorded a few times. The chain's CDR3 is CASSLGGYGRTDTQYF. The CDR3, as DNA: TGTGCCAGCAGCTTAGGAGGCTACGGTAGGACAGATACGCAGTATTTT. The V gene is TRBV7-2, the J gene TRBJ2-3; D is unresolved. Germline CDR1 is SGHTA and CDR2 is FQGNSA. This CDR3 contains 16 residues. The V gene lost 1 base and the J gene lost 3 bases, with 14 bases spanning the gap.

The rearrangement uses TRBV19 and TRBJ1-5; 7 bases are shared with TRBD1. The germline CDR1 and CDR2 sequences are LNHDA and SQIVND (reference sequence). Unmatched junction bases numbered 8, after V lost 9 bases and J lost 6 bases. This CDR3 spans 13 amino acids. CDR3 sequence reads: CASNLQGTQPQHF. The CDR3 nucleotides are TGTGCCAGCAACCTACAGGGGACTCAGCCCCAGCATTTT.

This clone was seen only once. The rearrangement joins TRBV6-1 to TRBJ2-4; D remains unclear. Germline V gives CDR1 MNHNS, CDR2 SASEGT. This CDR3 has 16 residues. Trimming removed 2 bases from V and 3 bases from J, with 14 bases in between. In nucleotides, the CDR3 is TGTGCCAGCAGTGAATTGCTGACCGAGGTCAAAAACATTCAGTACTTC. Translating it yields CASSELLTEVKNIQYF.

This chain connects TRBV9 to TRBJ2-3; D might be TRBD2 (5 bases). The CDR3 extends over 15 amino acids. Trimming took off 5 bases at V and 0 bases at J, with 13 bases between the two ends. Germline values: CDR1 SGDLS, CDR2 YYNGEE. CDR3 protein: CASSAGVGSTDTQYF. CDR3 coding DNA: TGTGCCAGCAGTGCCGGGGTGGGCAGCACAGATACGCAGTATTTT.

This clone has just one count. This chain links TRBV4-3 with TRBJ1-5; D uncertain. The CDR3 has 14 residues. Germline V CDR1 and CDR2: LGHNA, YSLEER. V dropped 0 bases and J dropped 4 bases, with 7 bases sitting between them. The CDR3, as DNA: TGCGCCAGCAGCCAAGAACTTCGGAATCAGCCCCAGCATTTT. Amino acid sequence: CASSQELRNQPQHF.

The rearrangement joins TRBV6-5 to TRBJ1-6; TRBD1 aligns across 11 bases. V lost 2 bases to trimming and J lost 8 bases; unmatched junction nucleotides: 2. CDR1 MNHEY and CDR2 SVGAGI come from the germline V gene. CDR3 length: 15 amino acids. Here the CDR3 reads CASSYRDRGDSPLHF. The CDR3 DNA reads TGTGCCAGCAGTTACCGGGACAGGGGGGATTCACCCCTCCACTTT.

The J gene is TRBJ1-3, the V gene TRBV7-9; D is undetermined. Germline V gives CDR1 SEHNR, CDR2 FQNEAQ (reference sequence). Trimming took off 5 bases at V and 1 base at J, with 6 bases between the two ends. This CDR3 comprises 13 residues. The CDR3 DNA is TGTGCCAGCAGCCCGGAGTCTGGAAACACCATATATTTT. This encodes CASSPESGNTIYF.